This T cell receptor (beta chain) was obtained from a study of blood T cell repertoires in COVID-19. V lost 0 bases and J lost 4; bases outside the gene matches: 7. CDR3 length: 16 residues. In germline, CDR1 is GTSNPN, CDR2 SVGIG (reference sequence). Clones were sequenced by immunoSEQ multiplex PCR, and TCRdb holds only the in-frame ones, with some missing. The sample consists of fewer than 350,000 clones, roughly 89% of them appearing once. This sequence joins TRBV30 and TRBJ2-1, with 9 bases fitting TRBD1. Sequencing was performed on PBMCs or T cells enriched from blood (not recorded which). The sequence was obtained from a woman younger than 30 with acute COVID-19. Written as DNA, the CDR3 is TGTGCCTGGAGTGTACTTGGGACAGGGAGATACAATGAGCAGTTCTTC. Translating gives CAWSVLGTGRYNEQFF.